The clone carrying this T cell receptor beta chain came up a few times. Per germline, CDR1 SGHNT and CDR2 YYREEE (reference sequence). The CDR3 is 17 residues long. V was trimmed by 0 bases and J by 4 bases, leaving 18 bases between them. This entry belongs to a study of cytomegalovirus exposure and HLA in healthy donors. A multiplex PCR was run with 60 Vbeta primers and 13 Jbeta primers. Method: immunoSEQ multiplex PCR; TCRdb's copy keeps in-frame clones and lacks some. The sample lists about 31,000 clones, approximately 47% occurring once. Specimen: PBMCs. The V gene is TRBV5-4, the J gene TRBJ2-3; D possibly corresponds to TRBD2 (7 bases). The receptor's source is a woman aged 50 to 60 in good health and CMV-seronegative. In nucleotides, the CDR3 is TGTGCCAGCAGCTTGGTTGTGACGGACAGCGGGGCAGATACGCAGTATTTT. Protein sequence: CASSLVVTDSGADTQYF. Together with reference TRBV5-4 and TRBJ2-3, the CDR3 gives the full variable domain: ETGVTQSPTHLIKTRGQQVTLRCSSQSGHNTVSWYQQALGQGPQFIFQYYREEENGRGNFPPRFSGLQFPNYSSELNVNALELDDSALYLCASSLVVTDSGADTQYFGPGTRLTVL.